This T cell receptor beta chain was retrieved from a study of cytomegalovirus exposure and HLA in healthy donors. This CDR3 comprises 13 residues. Germline CDR1 and CDR2: SGHNT and YYREEE (reference sequence). V dropped 2 bases and J dropped 2; count of bases not matched to a gene: 1. Primers for the PCR totalled 60 Vbeta and 13 Jbeta. The method was immunoSEQ multiplex PCR; TCRdb's version includes in-frame clones alone and lacks a portion of them. The table has 150,000 to 200,000 clones, less than 90% seen once; the top ten hold about 0.23%. The V and J genes are TRBV5-4 and TRBJ2-7, with 7 bases aligning to TRBD2. The sample was PBMCs. The sequence was obtained from a girl under two years old in good health and CMV-seronegative. The CDR3 is CASSFGLAYEQYF. CDR3 DNA: TGTGCCAGCAGCTTCGGACTAGCCTACGAGCAGTACTTC.